A single sample is the source of the 22 T cell receptor beta chains below, sequenced in a study of shared clonotypes between healthy human individuals. Sequencing was performed with immunoSEQ multiplex PCR; in TCRdb, only in-frame clones are kept and a portion is missing. The sample consists of roughly 2.2 million clones, about nine tenths of them appearing once. The sample comprised naive CD4+ T cells from PBMCs. The subset: CD45RA+ positively selected. These receptors were collected from a man younger than 35 in good health. Some clones in this sample may be carry-over from other donors' samples.

The chain carries TRBV30 and TRBJ1-2, with TRBD1 identical over 7 bases. Trimming took 2 bases from V and 6 from J; bases not matched to a gene: 15. CDR3 length: 16 residues. CDR1 is GTSNPN and CDR2 is SVGIG in the germline V gene (reference sequence). This CDR3 is CAWSQGLTGMVHGYTF. CDR3 in DNA: TGTGCCTGGAGTCAGGGATTGACAGGGATGGTTCATGGCTACACCTTC.

This clone was seen a single time. The chain joins TRBV28 to TRBJ2-7; D possibly matches TRBD1 or TRBD2 (5 bases each). The germline V and J ends were trimmed by 6 bases and 4 bases, with 16 bases remaining between them. The CDR3 is made up of 14 amino acids. Per germline, CDR1 MDHEN and CDR2 SYDVKM. The CDR3 region has the DNA TGTGCCAGCAGGACCGGGACGAGAGTTTACGAGCAGTACTTC. The encoded protein is CASRTGTRVYEQYF.

The chain carries TRBV2 and TRBJ2-7, with D possibly matching TRBD1 (6 bases). Germline assignment: CDR1 SNHLY and CDR2 FYNNEI. The CDR3 runs 14 residues. V lost 3 bases and J lost 2, with 11 bases in between. CDR3 in amino acids: CASSDGTRPYEQYF. The CDR3 nucleotides are TGTGCCAGCAGTGATGGGACACGCCCCTACGAGCAGTACTTC.

A remark on this clone: This same CDR3 is encoded by further DNA sequences in the sample. The chain couples TRBV28 to TRBJ1-1, with D unclear. CDR3 size: 13 residues. The germline V gene encodes CDR1 MDHEN and CDR2 SYDVKM. Trimming removed 5 bases at V and 0 bases at J, with 7 bases between. CDR3 nucleotide sequence: TGTGCCAGCAGTAGAAGTCTGAACACTGAAGCTTTCTTT. It codes for CASSRSLNTEAFF.

J is TRBJ2-1 and V is TRBV5-4; TRBD2 is a possible D gene (5 bases). Trimming cost V 1 base and J 6 bases, with 8 bases left between them. This CDR3 is 13 amino acids long. In germline, CDR1 is SGHNT, CDR2 YYREEE (reference sequence). For the CDR3, the DNA is TGTGCCAGCAGCTTGCCGAGGGCCAATGAGCAGTTCTTC. Its translation is CASSLPRANEQFF.

The chain has TRBV6-4 and TRBJ2-2; possible D gene TRBD2, 5 bases. CDR3 length equals 14 residues. Trimming took off 6 bases at V and 4 bases at J, with 12 bases between the two ends. Germline V gives CDR1 MRHNA, CDR2 SNTAGT. The CDR3 protein is CASRQATSTGELFF. DNA of the CDR3: TGTGCCAGCAGACAAGCTACTAGCACCGGGGAGCTGTTTTTT.

V and J are TRBV7-3 and TRBJ1-1; D unclear. The CDR3 extends over 12 amino acids. Germline CDR1 is SGHTA and CDR2 is FQGTGA. V shed 2 bases and J shed 6 bases, with 7 bases lying between them. The CDR3 sequence is CASSLLGSEAFF. Written as DNA, the CDR3 is TGTGCCAGCAGCTTATTGGGGTCTGAAGCTTTCTTT.

The rearrangement joins TRBV29-1 to TRBJ1-1; the D is unclear. The CDR3 covers 13 residues. CDR1 is SQVTM, CDR2 ANQGSEA, per germline. With 6 bases removed from V and 2 bases from J, the gap between germline ends came to 13 bases. The CDR3 DNA sequence: TGCAGCGTGGGAACGGCAGATAACACTGAAGCTTTCTTT. Translating gives CSVGTADNTEAFF.

The chain combines TRBV7-3 with TRBJ2-7, with 9 positions matching TRBD1. CDR1 is SGHTA and CDR2 is FQGTGA in the germline V gene. After removal of 0 bases from V and 7 bases from J, the junction contained 13 bases not matched to a gene. The CDR3 is made up of 17 amino acids. The CDR3 sequence: CASSLTGDGTGLDEQYF. The DNA for the CDR3 is TGTGCCAGCAGCTTAACAGGAGACGGGACAGGGTTAGATGAGCAGTACTTC.

This clone was counted only a few times. V and J are TRBV6-1 and TRBJ1-1; D is undetermined. This CDR3 comprises 15 residues. CDR1 MNHNS and CDR2 SASEGT come from the germline V gene. Trimming stripped 4 bases from V and 3 bases from J, with 15 bases between. In DNA form, the CDR3 reads TGTGCCAGCAGTGGACGGGCCGGCTGGGACACTGAAGCTTTCTTT. It specifies CASSGRAGWDTEAFF.

Remarks on this clone: The sample has other DNA sequences that encode this CDR3 too. The rearrangement links TRBV18 to TRBJ2-5; no clear D. V shed 3 bases and J shed 1 base, with 9 bases lying between them. Germline CDR1 is KGHSH and CDR2 is LQKENI. CDR3 length: 14 amino acids. The CDR3 spells CASSPGRSQETQYF. Here the CDR3 DNA reads TGTGCCAGCTCACCCGGCCGCAGCCAAGAGACCCAGTACTTC.

The rearrangement links TRBV5-6 to TRBJ2-2; 7 bases line up with TRBD2. The CDR3 covers 17 residues. The V gene's germline CDR1 is SGHDT and CDR2 YYEEEE. V trimming: 0 bases; J trimming: 7 bases; junction bases outside the gene matches: 12. CDR3 sequence: CASSLATAGEFGGELFF. The DNA of the CDR3 is TGTGCCAGCAGCTTGGCGACGGCGGGAGAATTTGGCGGGGAGCTGTTTTTT.

This chain links TRBV5-4 with TRBJ1-1; TRBD1 might be the D (5 bases). The CDR3 loop spans 17 amino acids. Germline V gene sequence: CDR1 SGHNT, CDR2 YYREEE (reference sequence). Trimming pared 0 bases from V and 1 base from J, leaving 16 bases between. The CDR3 coding sequence is TGTGCCAGCAGCTTGGGGGGGAGGGCAGGAAGGAACACTGAAGCTTTCTTT. It translates to CASSLGGRAGRNTEAFF.

This chain connects TRBV2 to TRBJ1-4; D unresolved. This CDR3 region has 16 residues. Germline CDR1 is SNHLY and CDR2 is FYNNEI. V was shortened by 1 base and J by 0 bases, with 9 bases between the two germline ends. The CDR3 region is CASSEVRGATNEKLFF. DNA of the CDR3: TGTGCCAGCAGTGAAGTACGCGGGGCAACTAATGAAAAACTGTTTTTT.

The J gene is TRBJ2-3, the V gene TRBV25-1; D call uncertain. The CDR3 has 13 residues. Germline assignment: CDR1 MGHDK and CDR2 SYGVNS. Trimming shortened V by 6 bases and J by 0 bases, and 7 bases separated the two germline ends. CDR3 loop: CASRPSSTDTQYF. CDR3 sequence (DNA): TGTGCCAGCAGACCTTCTAGCACAGATACGCAGTATTTT.

The chain recombines TRBV10-3 with TRBJ1-2; no firm D call. Germline-derived CDR1 and CDR2 are ENHRY and SYGVKD. The CDR3 consists of 13 residues. Trimming removed 2 bases at V and 1 base at J, with 5 bases between. The CDR3 is CAISEDDNYGYTF. For the CDR3, the DNA is TGTGCCATCAGTGAGGACGATAACTATGGCTACACCTTC.

This clone appeared a single time. The V and J genes are TRBV9 and TRBJ2-3; 12 nucleotides line up with TRBD2. The V and J ends lost 0 bases and 4 bases, in that order; junction bases with no gene match: 6. Germline CDR1 is SGDLS and CDR2 is YYNGEE. This CDR3 comprises 17 residues. The DNA for the CDR3 is TGTGCCAGCAGCGTAGAAGGGCTAGCGGGAGGGGCAGATACGCAGTATTTT. It is translated as CASSVEGLAGGADTQYF.

This sequence joins TRBV5-1 and TRBJ2-1; tentatively, D is TRBD2 (6 bases). The CDR3 contains 16 residues. Trimming removed 1 base at V and 2 bases at J, with 13 bases between. Germline V gene data show CDR1 as SGHRS and CDR2 as YFSETQ. The CDR3 protein is CASSLTMGRTYNEQFF. The DNA for the CDR3 is TGCGCCAGCAGCTTGACTATGGGGAGGACCTACAATGAGCAGTTCTTC.

Note on this clone: Other DNA variants within this sample encode the same CDR3. The V call is TRBV11-2, the J call TRBJ2-6; D uncertain. This CDR3 is 14 amino acids long. Trimming removed 5 bases from V and 0 bases from J, with 5 bases in between. Germline CDR1 is SGHAT and CDR2 is FQNNGV. This CDR3 is CASSPTSGANVLTF. In DNA, the CDR3 is TGTGCCAGCAGCCCGACCTCTGGGGCCAACGTCCTGACTTTC.

A note on this clone: Mismatch with germline at one junction end may stem from a read error. This sequence joins TRBV4-1 and TRBJ2-1, with D perhaps TRBD1 (6 bases). Germline V lookup: CDR1 MGHRA, CDR2 YSYEKL. This CDR3 has 12 amino acids. The CDR3 DNA is TGCGCCAGCAGCCCCCGTGGGGCCCCAGGGGTCTTC. It encodes CASSPRGAPGVF.

This chain uses TRBV5-1 with TRBJ1-4; weak D call: TRBD1 (5 bases). Germline loops: CDR1 SGHRS, CDR2 YFSETQ. This CDR3 contains 14 residues. Between the trimmed V and J ends, which lost 0 bases and 11 bases, there was a span of 14 bases. This CDR3 is CASSLDRRGGKLFF. The CDR3 DNA sequence: TGCGCCAGCAGCTTGGACCGCCGGGGGGGGAAACTGTTTTTT.

The chain combines TRBV6-5 with TRBJ2-1, with 7 bases aligning to TRBD2. The CDR3 is 13 residues long. The J segment lost 6 bases and the V segment lost 5 bases, leaving 4 bases of the junction unmatched. Germline V gives CDR1 MNHEY, CDR2 SVGAGI. The CDR3 DNA sequence: TGTGCCAGCAGTCGGGGACTACCCAATGAGCAGTTCTTC. Translating gives CASSRGLPNEQFF.